This T cell receptor (beta chain) derives from a study of tumor T cells in aggressive B-cell lymphoma. The table came from immunoSEQ multiplex PCR; TCRdb's copy has only in-frame clones and leaves some out. Of over 1,000 clones listed, about nine tenths were seen once; the top ten hold approximately 13%. The CDR3 is 15 residues long. Unmatched junction bases numbered 8, after V lost 4 bases and J lost 5 bases. The germline V gene encodes CDR1 SGHRS and CDR2 YFSETQ. The gene calls are TRBV5-1 and TRBJ2-5; the match to TRBD1 covers 10 bases. This sequence originates from an adult with diffuse large B cell lymphoma. The sequenced sample was tumor tissue. The CDR3: CASSPDRGGLETQYF. CDR3 nucleotide sequence: TGCGCCAGCAGCCCGGACAGGGGGGGATTGGAGACCCAGTACTTC. Full variable domain (remainder filled in from reference TRBV5-1 and TRBJ2-5): KAGVTQTPRYLIKTRGQQVTLSCSPISGHRSVSWYQQTPGQGLQFLFEYFSETQRNKGNFPGRFSGRQFSNSRSEMNVSTLELGDSALYLCASSPDRGGLETQYFGPGTRLLVL.